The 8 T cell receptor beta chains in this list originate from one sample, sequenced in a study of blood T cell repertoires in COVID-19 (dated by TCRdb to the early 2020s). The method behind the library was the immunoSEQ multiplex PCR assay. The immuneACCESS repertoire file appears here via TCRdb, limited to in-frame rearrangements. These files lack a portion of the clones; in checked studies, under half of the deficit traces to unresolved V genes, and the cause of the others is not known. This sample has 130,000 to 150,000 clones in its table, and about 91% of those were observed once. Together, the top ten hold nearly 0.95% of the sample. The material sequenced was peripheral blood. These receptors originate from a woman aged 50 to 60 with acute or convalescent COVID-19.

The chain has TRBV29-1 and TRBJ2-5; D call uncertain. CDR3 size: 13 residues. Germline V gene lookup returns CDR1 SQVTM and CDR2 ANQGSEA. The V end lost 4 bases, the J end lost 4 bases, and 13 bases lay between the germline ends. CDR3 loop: CSVGRLPAETQYF. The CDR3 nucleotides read TGCAGCGTTGGGCGGCTGCCGGCAGAGACCCAGTACTTC.

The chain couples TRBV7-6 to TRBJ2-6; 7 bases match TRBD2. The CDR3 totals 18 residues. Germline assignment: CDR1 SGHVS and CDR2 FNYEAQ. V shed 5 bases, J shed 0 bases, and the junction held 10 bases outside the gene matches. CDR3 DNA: TGTGCCAGCAGCCACGGGGGGTGGGTGGACTCTGGGGCCAACGTCCTGACTTTC. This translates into CASSHGGWVDSGANVLTF.

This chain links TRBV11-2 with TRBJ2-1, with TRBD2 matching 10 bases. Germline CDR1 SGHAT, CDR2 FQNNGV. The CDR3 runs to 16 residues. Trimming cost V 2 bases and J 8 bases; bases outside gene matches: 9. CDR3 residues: CASSLRTSGGVDEQFF. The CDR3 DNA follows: TGTGCCAGCAGCTTAAGGACCAGCGGGGGGGTCGATGAGCAGTTCTTC.

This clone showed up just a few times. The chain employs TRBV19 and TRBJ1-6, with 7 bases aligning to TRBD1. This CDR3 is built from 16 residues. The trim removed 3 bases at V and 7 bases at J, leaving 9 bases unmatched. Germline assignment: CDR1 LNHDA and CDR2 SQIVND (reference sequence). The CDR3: CASSIRQGGSNSPLHF. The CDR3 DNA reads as TGTGCCAGTAGTATCCGGCAAGGGGGCTCAAATTCACCCCTCCACTTT.

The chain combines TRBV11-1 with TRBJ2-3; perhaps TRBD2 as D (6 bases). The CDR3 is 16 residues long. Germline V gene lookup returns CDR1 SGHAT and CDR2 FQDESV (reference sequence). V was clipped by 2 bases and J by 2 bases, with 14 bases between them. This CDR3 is CASSLSSGLLTDTQYF. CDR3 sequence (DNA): TGTGCCAGCAGCTTATCCAGCGGGCTACTCACAGATACGCAGTATTTT.

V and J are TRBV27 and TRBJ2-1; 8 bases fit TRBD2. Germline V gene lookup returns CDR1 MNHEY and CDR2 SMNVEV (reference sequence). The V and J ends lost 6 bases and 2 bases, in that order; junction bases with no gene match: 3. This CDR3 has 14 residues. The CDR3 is CASRNSGTYNEQFF. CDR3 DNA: TGTGCCAGCAGAAATAGCGGGACCTACAATGAGCAGTTCTTC.

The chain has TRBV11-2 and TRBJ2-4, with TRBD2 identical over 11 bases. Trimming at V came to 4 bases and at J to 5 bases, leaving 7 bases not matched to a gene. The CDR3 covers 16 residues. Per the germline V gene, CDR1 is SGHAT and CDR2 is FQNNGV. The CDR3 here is CASSSLAGGPQNIQYF. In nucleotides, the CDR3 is TGTGCCAGCAGCTCCTTAGCGGGAGGGCCGCAAAACATTCAGTACTTC.

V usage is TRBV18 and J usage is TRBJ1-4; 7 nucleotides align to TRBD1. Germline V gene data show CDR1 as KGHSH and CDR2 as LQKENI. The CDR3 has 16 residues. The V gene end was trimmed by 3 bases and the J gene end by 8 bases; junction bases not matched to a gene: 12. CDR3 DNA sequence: TGTGCCAGCTCACCTCTCGAAAGACAGGGACTCGAAAAACTGTTTTTT. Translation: CASSPLERQGLEKLFF.